A selection of T cell receptor beta chains follows, all from one sample in a study of blood T cell repertoires in COVID-19. Profiled with immunoSEQ multiplex PCR; TCRdb holds only in-frame clones, not every one. The table has fewer than 200,000 clones, approximately 84% seen once; the top ten hold about 0.95%. The material sequenced was peripheral blood. These receptors came from a man aged 40-49 years with acute or convalescent COVID-19. Each CDR3 is given with its conserved first and last residue. Each record gives: J gene, V gene, D gene, clone size, CDR3 protein, CDR3 DNA. The D gene is left open where the match is weak. Rows give clone size only sometimes, using once, few, many, or a class for an expanded clone.

j_call: TRBJ2-1
v_call: TRBV9
d_call: TRBD2
clone_size: NA
cdr3_aa: CASSGRLASEQFF
cdr3_nt: TGTGCCAGCAGCGGCAGACTAGCTAGTGAGCAGTTCTTC

j_call: TRBJ2-2
v_call: TRBV4-2
d_call: NA
clone_size: NA
cdr3_aa: CASSQDELAESNTGELFF
cdr3_nt: TGTGCCAGCAGCCAAGATGAATTAGCGGAGTCGAACACCGGGGAGCTGTTTTTT

j_call: TRBJ2-6
v_call: TRBV20-1
d_call: NA
clone_size: NA
cdr3_aa: CSASYSGANVLTF
cdr3_nt: TGCAGTGCTAGTTATTCTGGGGCCAACGTCCTGACTTTC

j_call: TRBJ2-2
v_call: TRBV9
d_call: NA
clone_size: NA
cdr3_aa: CASSPYGDTGELFF
cdr3_nt: TGTGCCAGCAGCCCGTACGGGGACACCGGGGAGCTGTTTTTT

j_call: TRBJ1-5
v_call: TRBV24-1
d_call: NA
clone_size: once
cdr3_aa: CATSDFSYNQPQHF
cdr3_nt: TGTGCCACCAGTGATTTTAGCTACAATCAGCCCCAGCATTTT

j_call: TRBJ2-7
v_call: TRBV3-1/TRBV3-2
d_call: NA
clone_size: NA
cdr3_aa: CASSQDGGAIYEQYF
cdr3_nt: TGTGCCAGCAGCCAAGATGGCGGGGCGATCTACGAGCAGTACTTC

j_call: TRBJ2-5
v_call: TRBV11-2
d_call: TRBD1
clone_size: NA
cdr3_aa: CASSSLTGRQETQYF
cdr3_nt: TGTGCCAGCAGCTCGTTGACAGGGCGCCAGGAGACCCAGTACTTC

j_call: TRBJ2-2
v_call: TRBV7-9
d_call: TRBD2
clone_size: NA
cdr3_aa: CASSFPRLAGGTGELFF
cdr3_nt: TGTGCCAGCAGCTTCCCGAGACTAGCGGGGGGCACCGGGGAGCTGTTTTTT

j_call: TRBJ1-1
v_call: TRBV5-1
d_call: NA
clone_size: NA
cdr3_aa: CASSSQGGGTEAFF
cdr3_nt: TGCGCCAGCAGCTCACAGGGCGGGGGGACTGAAGCTTTCTTT

j_call: TRBJ1-1
v_call: TRBV11-3
d_call: NA
clone_size: NA
cdr3_aa: CASSLDQQTEAFF
cdr3_nt: TGTGCCAGCAGCTTAGATCAACAGACTGAAGCTTTCTTT

j_call: TRBJ2-5
v_call: TRBV19
d_call: NA
clone_size: NA
cdr3_aa: CASRGQGGLEETQYF
cdr3_nt: TGTGCCAGTAGAGGACAGGGAGGGTTAGAGGAGACCCAGTACTTC

j_call: TRBJ2-3
v_call: TRBV6-2/TRBV6-3
d_call: NA
clone_size: NA
cdr3_aa: CASSWGGAGDTQYF
cdr3_nt: TGTGCCAGCAGTTGGGGGGGGGCCGGAGATACGCAGTATTTT

j_call: TRBJ1-2
v_call: TRBV4-3
d_call: NA
clone_size: NA
cdr3_aa: CASSHDLQENYGYTF
cdr3_nt: TGCGCCAGCAGCCATGATTTACAGGAAAACTATGGCTACACCTTC

j_call: TRBJ1-1
v_call: TRBV19
d_call: NA
clone_size: NA
cdr3_aa: CASSKVGALGENTEAFF
cdr3_nt: TGTGCCAGTAGTAAGGTGGGGGCGCTTGGGGAAAACACTGAAGCTTTCTTT

j_call: TRBJ1-5
v_call: TRBV2
d_call: NA
clone_size: NA
cdr3_aa: CASMGTRAINQPQHF
cdr3_nt: TGTGCCAGCATGGGGACTCGGGCCATCAATCAGCCCCAGCATTTT

j_call: TRBJ1-4
v_call: TRBV11-2
d_call: TRBD1
clone_size: NA
cdr3_aa: CASSLRGTAAKLFF
cdr3_nt: TGTGCCAGCAGCTTACGGGGGACAGCTGCAAAACTGTTTTTT

j_call: TRBJ2-7
v_call: TRBV5-4
d_call: TRBD1
clone_size: NA
cdr3_aa: CASSPSSPTGASSYEQYF
cdr3_nt: TGTGCCAGCAGTCCCTCATCCCCCACAGGGGCTAGCTCCTACGAGCAGTACTTC

j_call: TRBJ1-4
v_call: TRBV28
d_call: TRBD1
clone_size: NA
cdr3_aa: CASSNRGLGAKLFF
cdr3_nt: TGTGCCAGCAGCAACAGGGGTCTGGGGGCTAAACTGTTTTTT

j_call: TRBJ1-2
v_call: TRBV6-6
d_call: TRBD1
clone_size: NA
cdr3_aa: CASSLGSGTGVGYTF
cdr3_nt: TGTGCCAGCAGCCTCGGGTCGGGGACAGGGGTCGGCTACACCTTC

j_call: TRBJ1-1
v_call: TRBV6-2/TRBV6-3
d_call: NA
clone_size: NA
cdr3_aa: CASSYSRGTEAFF
cdr3_nt: TGTGCCAGCAGTTACTCGCGAGGGACTGAAGCTTTCTTT

j_call: TRBJ1-5
v_call: TRBV9
d_call: NA
clone_size: NA
cdr3_aa: CASGRGMDNQPQHF
cdr3_nt: TGTGCCAGCGGACGGGGGATGGACAATCAGCCCCAGCATTTT

j_call: TRBJ1-5
v_call: TRBV10-3
d_call: NA
clone_size: NA
cdr3_aa: CAISEGEKPQHF
cdr3_nt: TGTGCCATCAGTGAGGGGGAGAAGCCCCAGCATTTT